One and the same sample provided the 14 T cell receptor beta chains below, sequenced in a study of T cells in Graves' hyperthyroidism and ophthalmopathy. RNA transcripts served as the template for amplifying TCR beta CDR3 regions. The HTBI set primed first-round TCR CDR3 RT-PCR. TCRdb used MiXCR to reprocess the multiplex PCR reads, holding one entry per CDR3 protein. The sample includes 300,000 to 400,000 distinct CDR3 sequences, about 15% of them seen just once. The sample consisted of blood. Receptor source: a woman aged 55-70 years with Graves' hyperthyroidism.

This clonotype has at least ten counts. V usage is TRBV3-1 and J usage is TRBJ1-2, with no clear D. Germline V gene lookup returns CDR1 LGHDT and CDR2 YNNKEL (reference sequence). CDR3 size: 15 residues. Between the trimmed V and J ends, which lost 3 bases and 2 bases, there was a span of 13 bases. DNA for the CDR3: TGTGCCAGCAGCCAGGATGACGAGGGAAACTATGGCTACACCTTC. Translating it yields CASSQDDEGNYGYTF.

This clonotype was observed a few times. This rearrangement joins TRBV7-9 to TRBJ1-6, with D unclear. The V end lost 1 base, the J end lost 10 bases, and 14 bases lay between the germline ends. This CDR3 contains 15 residues. Germline V gene data show CDR1 as SEHNR and CDR2 as FQNEAQ (reference sequence). The CDR3 DNA reads TGTGCCAGCAGCTTAGTCTCCGGGGTTCTCTCACCCCTCCACTTT. Translating gives CASSLVSGVLSPLHF.

At least ten counts were recorded for this clonotype. This chain connects TRBV11-2 to TRBJ2-1; D not resolved. The V gene's germline CDR1 is SGHAT and CDR2 FQNNGV. This CDR3 contains 13 residues. Deletions cut 1 base from V and 7 bases from J, with 8 bases between. CDR3 residues: CASSLVSRNEQFF. The CDR3 DNA reads TGTGCCAGCAGCTTAGTGTCGCGGAATGAGCAGTTCTTC.

The chain is built from TRBV29-1 and TRBJ1-3; D is unresolved. Trimming cost V 2 bases and J 0 bases, with 14 bases left between them. The CDR3 has 16 residues. Germline CDR1 reads SQVTM; CDR2 reads ANQGSEA. The CDR3 nucleotides are TGCAGCGTTGAAAGCATTTCCCCCCGCTCTGGAAACACCATATATTTT. It specifies CSVESISPRSGNTIYF.

This clonotype was observed a few times. The chain has TRBV6-1 and TRBJ1-2; 10 nucleotides align to TRBD1. V lost 3 bases and J lost 7; bases outside the gene matches: 5. The CDR3 contains 14 residues. CDR1 is MNHNS, CDR2 SASEGT, per germline. The CDR3 loop is CASSDDRGRRGYTF. The CDR3 DNA is TGTGCCAGCAGTGACGACAGGGGGCGTCGTGGCTACACCTTC.

The chain recombines TRBV19 with TRBJ2-1; D call uncertain. The CDR3 consists of 18 residues. V lost 3 bases, J lost 0 bases, and 18 bases lay in between. Germline V gene lookup returns CDR1 LNHDA and CDR2 SQIVND (reference sequence). The CDR3 nucleotides are TGTGCCAGTAGTATTAGGTGGTTCGCGAGGAGCTCCTACAATGAGCAGTTCTTC. Its translation: CASSIRWFARSSYNEQFF.

In its sample, this clonotype was seen many times. The chain joins TRBV27 to TRBJ2-3; 7 bases map to TRBD2. V trimming: 0 bases; J trimming: 6 bases; junction bases outside the gene matches: 6. There are 15 residues in the CDR3. From germline, CDR1 is MNHEY and CDR2 SMNVEV (reference sequence). DNA of the CDR3: TGTGCCAGCAGTTTATCGTCCGGGGGGTGGGATACGCAGTATTTT. Translation: CASSLSSGGWDTQYF.

In this sample, this clonotype turned up many times. The chain is built from TRBV3-1 and TRBJ1-1, with TRBD1 matching over 7 bases. Trimming took 2 bases from V and 0 from J; bases not matched to a gene: 0. Germline V gene lookup returns CDR1 LGHDT and CDR2 YNNKEL (reference sequence). The CDR3 is made up of 14 amino acids. DNA of the CDR3: TGTGCCAGCAGCCAAAGGGGGCTGAACACTGAAGCTTTCTTT. The encoded protein is CASSQRGLNTEAFF.

This sequence joins TRBV3-1 and TRBJ2-1, with 10 bases fitting TRBD2. V shed 0 bases and J 8 bases; nucleotides not matched to a gene: 7. CDR3 length: 16 residues. CDR1 is LGHDT and CDR2 is YNNKEL in the germline V gene (reference sequence). CDR3 sequence (DNA): TGTGCCAGCAGCCAAGATTCGTCTAGCGGGAGCTATGAGCAGTTCTTC. This codes for CASSQDSSSGSYEQFF.

Concerning this clonotype: This clone may be a read error of a much larger clone one base away. The chain couples TRBV6-1 to TRBJ2-1; tentative D call: TRBD2 (5 bases). Germline V lookup: CDR1 MNHNS, CDR2 SASEGT. This CDR3 is 13 amino acids long. V was cut by 6 bases and J by 8 bases, with 14 bases left in between. In nucleotides, the CDR3 is TGTGCCAGCAGGGGAGACGGGCGGTATGAGCAGTTCTTC. It is translated as CASRGDGRYEQFF.

This clonotype has a count of ten or more. The rearrangement uses TRBV3-1 and TRBJ2-5; 9 nucleotides align to TRBD2. V was pared by 5 bases and J by 2 bases, with 6 bases of the junction left unmatched. The CDR3 sequence is 15 residues long. The V gene's germline CDR1 is LGHDT and CDR2 YNNKEL (reference sequence). The CDR3 protein is CASSLGLASQETQYF. CDR3 nucleotides: TGTGCCAGCAGCTTAGGACTAGCGTCACAAGAGACCCAGTACTTC.

The J gene is TRBJ2-7, the V gene TRBV6-1; tentatively, D is TRBD1 (5 bases). V gave up 8 bases and J gave up 0 bases, with 11 bases separating them. Germline-derived CDR1 and CDR2 are MNHNS and SASEGT. The CDR3 is made up of 13 amino acids. CDR3 nucleotide sequence: TGTGCCAGCGGGGCAGGCGACTCCTACGAGCAGTACTTC. Its protein product is CASGAGDSYEQYF.

In its sample, this clonotype was seen many times. V usage is TRBV10-3 and J usage is TRBJ2-5; D possibly corresponds to TRBD2 (7 bases). V was pared by 0 bases and J by 14 bases, with 16 bases between. Germline V gene lookup returns CDR1 ENHRY and CDR2 SYGVKD. This CDR3 contains 13 residues. CDR3 protein: CAISESKGRGSYF. CDR3 nucleotide sequence: TGTGCCATCAGTGAGTCGAAGGGGAGGGGGAGTTACTTC.

J is TRBJ2-1 and V is TRBV12-3 or TRBV12-4; TRBD1 aligns across 7 bases. J gave up 3 bases and V 5 bases, and 7 bases lay outside the gene matches. The CDR3 contains 15 residues. Written as DNA, the CDR3 is TGTGCCAGCAGTGTCCGAGACAGGGACTACAATGAGCAGTTCTTC. Its protein product is CASSVRDRDYNEQFF.